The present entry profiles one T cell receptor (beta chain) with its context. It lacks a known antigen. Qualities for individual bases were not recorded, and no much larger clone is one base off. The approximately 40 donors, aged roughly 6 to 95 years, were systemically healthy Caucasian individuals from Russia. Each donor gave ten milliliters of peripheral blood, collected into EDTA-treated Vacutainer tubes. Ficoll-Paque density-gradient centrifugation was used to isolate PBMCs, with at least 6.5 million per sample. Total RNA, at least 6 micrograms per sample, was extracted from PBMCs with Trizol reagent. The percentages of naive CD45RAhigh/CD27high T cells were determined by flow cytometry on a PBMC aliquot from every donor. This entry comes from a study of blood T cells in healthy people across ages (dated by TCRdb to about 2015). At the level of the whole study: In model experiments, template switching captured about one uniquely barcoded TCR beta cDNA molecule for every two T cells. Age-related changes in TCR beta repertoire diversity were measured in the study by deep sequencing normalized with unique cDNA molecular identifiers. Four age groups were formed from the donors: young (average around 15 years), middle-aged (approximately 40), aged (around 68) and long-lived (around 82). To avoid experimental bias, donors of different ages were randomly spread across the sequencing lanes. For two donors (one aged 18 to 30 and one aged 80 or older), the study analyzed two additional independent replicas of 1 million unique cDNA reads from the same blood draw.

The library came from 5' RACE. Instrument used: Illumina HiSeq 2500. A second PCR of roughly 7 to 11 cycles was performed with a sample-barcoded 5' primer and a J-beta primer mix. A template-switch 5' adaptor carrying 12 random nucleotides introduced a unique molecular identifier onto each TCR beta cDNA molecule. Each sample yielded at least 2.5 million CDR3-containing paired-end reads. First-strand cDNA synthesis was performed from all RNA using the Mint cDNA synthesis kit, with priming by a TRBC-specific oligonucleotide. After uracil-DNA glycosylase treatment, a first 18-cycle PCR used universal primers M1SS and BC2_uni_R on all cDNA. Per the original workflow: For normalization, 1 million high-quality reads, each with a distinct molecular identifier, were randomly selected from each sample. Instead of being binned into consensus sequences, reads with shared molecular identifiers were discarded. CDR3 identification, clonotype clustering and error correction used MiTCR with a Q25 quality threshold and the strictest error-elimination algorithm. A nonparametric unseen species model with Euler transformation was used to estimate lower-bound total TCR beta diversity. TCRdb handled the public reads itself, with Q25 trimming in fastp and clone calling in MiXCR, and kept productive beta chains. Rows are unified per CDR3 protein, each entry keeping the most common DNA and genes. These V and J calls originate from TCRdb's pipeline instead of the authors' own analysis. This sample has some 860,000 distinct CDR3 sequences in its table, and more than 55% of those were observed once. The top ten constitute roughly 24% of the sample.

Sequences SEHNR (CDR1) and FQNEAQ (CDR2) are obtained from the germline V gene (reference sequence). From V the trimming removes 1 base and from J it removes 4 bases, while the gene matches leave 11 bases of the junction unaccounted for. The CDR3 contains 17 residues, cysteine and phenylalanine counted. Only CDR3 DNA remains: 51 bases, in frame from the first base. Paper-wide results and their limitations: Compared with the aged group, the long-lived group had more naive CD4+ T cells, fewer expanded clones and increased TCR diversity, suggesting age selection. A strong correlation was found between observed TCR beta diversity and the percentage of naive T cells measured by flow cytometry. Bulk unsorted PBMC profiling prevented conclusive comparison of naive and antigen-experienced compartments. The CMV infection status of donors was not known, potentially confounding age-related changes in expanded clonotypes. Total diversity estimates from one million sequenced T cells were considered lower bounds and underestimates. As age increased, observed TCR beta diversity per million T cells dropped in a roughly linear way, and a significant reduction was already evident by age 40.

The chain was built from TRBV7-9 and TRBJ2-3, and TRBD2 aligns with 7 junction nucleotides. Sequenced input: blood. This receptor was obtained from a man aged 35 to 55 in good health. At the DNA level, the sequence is TGTGCCAGCAGCTTAGGGGAGGCGGGGGTAGGTCCAGATACGCAGTATTTT. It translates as CASSLGEAGVGPDTQYF.